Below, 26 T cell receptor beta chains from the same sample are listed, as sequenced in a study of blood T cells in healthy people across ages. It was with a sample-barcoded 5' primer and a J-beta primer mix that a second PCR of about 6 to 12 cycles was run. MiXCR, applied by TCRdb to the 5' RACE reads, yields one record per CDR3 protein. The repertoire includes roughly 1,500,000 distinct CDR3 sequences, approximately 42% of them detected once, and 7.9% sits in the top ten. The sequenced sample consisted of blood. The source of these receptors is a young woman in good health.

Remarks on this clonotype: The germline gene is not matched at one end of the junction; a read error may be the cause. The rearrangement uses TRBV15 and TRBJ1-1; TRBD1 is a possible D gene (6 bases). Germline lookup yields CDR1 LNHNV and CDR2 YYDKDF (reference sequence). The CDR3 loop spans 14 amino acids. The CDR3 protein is CATSREGQGRGAFF. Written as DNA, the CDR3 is TGTGCCACCAGCCGAGAGGGGCAGGGGAGGGGAGCTTTCTTT.

This CDR3 is CASSEGAGQEAFF. CDR3 DNA: TGTGCCAGCAGTGAAGGGGCCGGACAGGAAGCTTTCTTT. The chain employs TRBV25-1 and TRBJ1-1, with a tentative D call TRBD1 (6 bases). This CDR3 contains 13 residues. V gave up 2 bases and J gave up 8 bases, with 12 bases separating them. CDR1 and CDR2 from the germline V gene are MGHDK and SYGVNS.

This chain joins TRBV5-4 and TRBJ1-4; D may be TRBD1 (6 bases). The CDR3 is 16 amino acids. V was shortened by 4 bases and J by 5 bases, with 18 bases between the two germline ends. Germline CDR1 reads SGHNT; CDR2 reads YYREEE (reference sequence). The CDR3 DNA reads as TGTGCCAGCAGCCGGAGGAAGGCAGGGGAAAATGAAAAACTGTTTTTT. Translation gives CASSRRKAGENEKLFF.

CDR3 coding DNA: TGCAGTGCTACCAGGGACTCCTACAATGAGCAGTACTTC. It codes for CSATRDSYNEQYF. The genes are TRBV20-1 and TRBJ2-1; D is perhaps TRBD2 (6 bases). The J call is in doubt because the DNA end fits TRBJ2-7 better. From germline, CDR1 is DFQATT and CDR2 SNEGSKA (reference sequence). The CDR3 loop spans 13 amino acids.

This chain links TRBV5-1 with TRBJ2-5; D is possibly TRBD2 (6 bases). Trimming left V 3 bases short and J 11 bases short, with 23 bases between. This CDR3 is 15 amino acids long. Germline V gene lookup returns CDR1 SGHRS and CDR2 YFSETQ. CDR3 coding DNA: TGCGCCAGCAGCTCACCCCCCGGGTACCCGGGGGAGCAGTACTTC. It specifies CASSSPPGYPGEQYF.

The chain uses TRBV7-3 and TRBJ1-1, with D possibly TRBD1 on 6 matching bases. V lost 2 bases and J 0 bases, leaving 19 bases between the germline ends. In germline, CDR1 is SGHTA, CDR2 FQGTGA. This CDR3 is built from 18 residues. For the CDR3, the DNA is TGTGCCAGCAGCTTATGGGCAGGGGAGCCACCCTTGAACACTGAAGCTTTCTTT. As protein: CASSLWAGEPPLNTEAFF.

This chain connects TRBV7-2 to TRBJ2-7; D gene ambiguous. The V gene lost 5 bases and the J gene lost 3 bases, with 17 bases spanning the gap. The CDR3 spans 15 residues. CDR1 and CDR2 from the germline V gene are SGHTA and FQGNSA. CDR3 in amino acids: CASSPRLSKSYEQYF. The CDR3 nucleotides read TGTGCCAGCAGCCCCCGACTGAGCAAAAGCTACGAGCAGTACTTC.

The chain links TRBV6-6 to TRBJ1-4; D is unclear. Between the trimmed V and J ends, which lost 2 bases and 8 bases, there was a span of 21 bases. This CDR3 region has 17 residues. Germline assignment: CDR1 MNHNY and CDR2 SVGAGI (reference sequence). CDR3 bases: TGTGCCAGCAGTTACCCGATATTGGGCTTTAAAATCGAAAAACTGTTTTTT. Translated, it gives CASSYPILGFKIEKLFF.

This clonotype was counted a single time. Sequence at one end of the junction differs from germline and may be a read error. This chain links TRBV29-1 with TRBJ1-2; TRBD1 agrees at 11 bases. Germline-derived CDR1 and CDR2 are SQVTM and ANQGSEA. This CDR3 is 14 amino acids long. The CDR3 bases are TGCAGCGTTTTGGACAGGGGGCATAACTATGGCAACACCTTC. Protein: CSVLDRGHNYGNTF.

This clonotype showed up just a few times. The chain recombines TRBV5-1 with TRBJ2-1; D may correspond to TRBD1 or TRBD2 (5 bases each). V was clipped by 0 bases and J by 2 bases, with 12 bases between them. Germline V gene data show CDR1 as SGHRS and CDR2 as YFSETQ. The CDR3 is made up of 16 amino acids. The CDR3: CASSLDSGTTYNEQFF. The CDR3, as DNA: TGCGCCAGCAGCTTGGATTCTGGGACCACCTACAATGAGCAGTTCTTC.

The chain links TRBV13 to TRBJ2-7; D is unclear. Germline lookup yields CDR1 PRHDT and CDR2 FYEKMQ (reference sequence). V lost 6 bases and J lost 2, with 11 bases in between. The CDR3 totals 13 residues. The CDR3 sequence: CASSLDLAYEQYF. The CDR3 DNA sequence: TGTGCCAGCAGTCTCGACCTAGCCTACGAGCAGTACTTC.

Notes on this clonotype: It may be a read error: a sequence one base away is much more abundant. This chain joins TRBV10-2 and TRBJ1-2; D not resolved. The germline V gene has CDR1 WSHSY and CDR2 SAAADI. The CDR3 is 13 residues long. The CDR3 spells CASSDPGPYGCTF. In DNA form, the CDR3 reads TGCGCCAGCAGTGATCCCGGCCCCTATGGCTGCACCTTC.

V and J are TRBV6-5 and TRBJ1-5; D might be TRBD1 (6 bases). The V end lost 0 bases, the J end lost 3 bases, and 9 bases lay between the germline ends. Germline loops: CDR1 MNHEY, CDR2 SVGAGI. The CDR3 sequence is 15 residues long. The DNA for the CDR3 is TGTGCCAGCAGTTACTCGTGGGACACCAATCAGCCCCAGCATTTT. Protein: CASSYSWDTNQPQHF.

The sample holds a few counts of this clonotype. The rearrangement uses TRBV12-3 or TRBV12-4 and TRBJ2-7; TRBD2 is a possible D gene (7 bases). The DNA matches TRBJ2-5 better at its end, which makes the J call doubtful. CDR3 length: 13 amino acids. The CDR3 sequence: CASSFQGRGTQYF. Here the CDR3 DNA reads TGTGCCAGCAGTTTTCAGGGGAGGGGGACCCAGTACTTC.

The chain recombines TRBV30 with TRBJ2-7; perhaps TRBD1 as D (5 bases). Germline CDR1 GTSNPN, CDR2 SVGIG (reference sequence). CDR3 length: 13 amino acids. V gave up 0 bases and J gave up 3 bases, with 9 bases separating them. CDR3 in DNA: TGTGCCTGGAGTGTAGGGGTTAACTACGAGCAGTACTTC. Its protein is CAWSVGVNYEQYF.

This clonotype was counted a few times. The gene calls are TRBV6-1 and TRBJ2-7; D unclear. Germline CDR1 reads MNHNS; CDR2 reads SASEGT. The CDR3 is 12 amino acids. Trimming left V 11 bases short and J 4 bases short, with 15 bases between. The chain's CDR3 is CAQRAIPYEQYF. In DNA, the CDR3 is TGTGCCCAAAGGGCAATACCTTACGAGCAGTACTTC.

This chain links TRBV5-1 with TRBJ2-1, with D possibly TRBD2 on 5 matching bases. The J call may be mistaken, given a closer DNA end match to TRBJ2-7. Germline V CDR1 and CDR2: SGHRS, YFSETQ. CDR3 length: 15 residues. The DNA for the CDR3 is TGCGCCAGCAGCAAGGACGGGAACTCCTACAATGAGCAGTACTTC. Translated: CASSKDGNSYNEQYF.

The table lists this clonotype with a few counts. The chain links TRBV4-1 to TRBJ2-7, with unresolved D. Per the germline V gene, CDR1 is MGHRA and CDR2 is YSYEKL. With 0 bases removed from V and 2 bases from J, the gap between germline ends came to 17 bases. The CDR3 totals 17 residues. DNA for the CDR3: TGCGCCAGCAGCCAAGATCCAGCCACTCCCACCACCTACGAGCAGTACTTC. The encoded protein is CASSQDPATPTTYEQYF.

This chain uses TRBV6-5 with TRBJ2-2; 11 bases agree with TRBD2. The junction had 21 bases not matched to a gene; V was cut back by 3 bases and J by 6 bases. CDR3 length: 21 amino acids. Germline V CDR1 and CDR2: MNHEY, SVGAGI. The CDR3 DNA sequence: TGTGCCAGCAGTTATATCGGCCCCCAGGGGCTGACTAGCGGGATTTCCGGGGAGCTGTTTTTT. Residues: CASSYIGPQGLTSGISGELFF.

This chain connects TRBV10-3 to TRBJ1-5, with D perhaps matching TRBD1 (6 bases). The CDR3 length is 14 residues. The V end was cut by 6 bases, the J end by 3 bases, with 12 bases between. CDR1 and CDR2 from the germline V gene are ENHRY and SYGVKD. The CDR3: CAIRDTGTNQPQHF. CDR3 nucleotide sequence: TGTGCCATCAGAGATACAGGGACCAATCAGCCCCAGCATTTT.

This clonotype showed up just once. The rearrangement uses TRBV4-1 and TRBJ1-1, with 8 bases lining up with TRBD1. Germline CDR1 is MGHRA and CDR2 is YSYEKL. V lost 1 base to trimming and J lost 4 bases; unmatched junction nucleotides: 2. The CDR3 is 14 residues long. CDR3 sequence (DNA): TGCGCCAGCAGCCAAGTACAGGGGGTCACTGAAGCTTTCTTT. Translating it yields CASSQVQGVTEAFF.

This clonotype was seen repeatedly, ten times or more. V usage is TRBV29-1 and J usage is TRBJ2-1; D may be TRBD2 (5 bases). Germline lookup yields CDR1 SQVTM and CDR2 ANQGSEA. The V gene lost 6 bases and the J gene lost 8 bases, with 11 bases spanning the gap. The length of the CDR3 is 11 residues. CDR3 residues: CSVSSSHEQFF. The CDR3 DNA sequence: TGCAGCGTCTCTAGCTCCCATGAGCAGTTCTTC.

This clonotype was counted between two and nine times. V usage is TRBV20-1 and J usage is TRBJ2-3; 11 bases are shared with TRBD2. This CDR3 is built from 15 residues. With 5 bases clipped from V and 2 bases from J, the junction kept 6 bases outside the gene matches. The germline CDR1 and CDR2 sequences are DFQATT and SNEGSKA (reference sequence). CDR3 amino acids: CSALGLAGYTDTQYF. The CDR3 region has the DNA TGCAGTGCTCTCGGACTAGCGGGTTACACAGATACGCAGTATTTT.

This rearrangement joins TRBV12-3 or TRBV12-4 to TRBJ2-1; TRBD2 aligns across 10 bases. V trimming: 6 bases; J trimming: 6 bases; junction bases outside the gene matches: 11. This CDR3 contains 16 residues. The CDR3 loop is CASRPPLAGLLNEQFF. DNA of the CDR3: TGTGCCAGCAGACCTCCACTAGCGGGGTTACTCAATGAGCAGTTCTTC.

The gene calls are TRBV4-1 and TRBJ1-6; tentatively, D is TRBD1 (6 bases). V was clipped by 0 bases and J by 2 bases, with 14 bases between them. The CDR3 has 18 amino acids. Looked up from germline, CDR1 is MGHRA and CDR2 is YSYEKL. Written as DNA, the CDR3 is TGCGCCAGCAGCCAAGATAACCAGGGGCTAACCTATAATTCACCCCTCCACTTT. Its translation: CASSQDNQGLTYNSPLHF.

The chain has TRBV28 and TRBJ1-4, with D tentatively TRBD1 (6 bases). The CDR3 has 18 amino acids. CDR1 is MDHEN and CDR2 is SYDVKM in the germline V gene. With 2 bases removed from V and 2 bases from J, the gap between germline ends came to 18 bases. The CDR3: CASSLGGGYLETNEKLFF. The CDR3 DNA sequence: TGTGCCAGCAGTTTAGGCGGGGGCTACCTTGAGACTAATGAAAAACTGTTTTTT.